The 8 T cell receptor beta chains given below trace back to one sample, sequenced in a study of blood T cell repertoires in COVID-19. Libraries were prepared by immunoSEQ multiplex PCR; TCRdb keeps only in-frame clonotypes and omits some of them. The table records 220,000 or so clones, around 86% of them present only once. Sequencing input: peripheral blood. The receptors shown here come from a man in his fifties or sixties who had recovered from COVID-19.

This chain connects TRBV7-3 to TRBJ2-3; 7 bases fit TRBD1. This CDR3 spans 14 amino acids. With 2 bases clipped from V and 4 bases from J, the junction kept 3 bases outside the gene matches. Looked up from germline, CDR1 is SGHTA and CDR2 is FQGTGA. The CDR3 region has the DNA TGTGCCAGCAGCTTAGACAGGGATTCAGATACGCAGTATTTT. Residues: CASSLDRDSDTQYF. Supplemented by reference TRBV7-3 and TRBJ2-3, the full variable domain reads GAGVSQTPSNKVTEKGKYVELRCDPISGHTALYWYRQSLGQGPEFLIYFQGTGAADDSGLPNDRFFAVRPEGSVSTLKIQRTERGDSAVYLCASSLDRDSDTQYFGPGTRLTVL.

This sequence joins TRBV2 and TRBJ2-5; no clear D gene. V was shortened by 4 bases and J by 4 bases, with 13 bases between the two germline ends. The CDR3 is made up of 14 amino acids. Per the germline V gene, CDR1 is SNHLY and CDR2 is FYNNEI. CDR3 sequence reads: CASSVRLRAETQYF. The CDR3 DNA sequence: TGTGCCAGCAGTGTGAGGCTGCGAGCAGAGACCCAGTACTTC.

The rearrangement joins TRBV5-4 to TRBJ1-6, with TRBD1 as a possible D gene (6 bases). The germline V gene encodes CDR1 SGHNT and CDR2 YYREEE (reference sequence). V was pared by 2 bases and J by 9 bases, with 12 bases between. This CDR3 is built from 14 residues. Here the CDR3 DNA reads TGTGCCAGCAGCTTAGGGGGTGGAGGTTCACCCCTCCACTTT. Its protein product is CASSLGGGGSPLHF.

This chain joins TRBV6-2 or TRBV6-3 and TRBJ2-6; 7 bases match TRBD1. V lost 6 bases, J lost 4 bases, and 3 bases stayed unmatched. Germline V gene data show CDR1 as MNHEY and CDR2 as SVGEGT. The CDR3 loop spans 14 amino acids. Written as DNA, the CDR3 is TGTGCCAGCAGCGACAGGGTCGGGGCCAACGTCCTGACTTTC. Its protein is CASSDRVGANVLTF.

V and J are TRBV2 and TRBJ2-1; D is undetermined. The V gene lost 5 bases and the J gene lost 8 bases, with 4 bases spanning the gap. Per germline, CDR1 SNHLY and CDR2 FYNNEI. This CDR3 is 10 amino acids long. CDR3 nucleotides: TGTGCCAGCAGTTTATATGAGCAGTTCTTC. Its translation is CASSLYEQFF. Drawing the rest from reference TRBV2 and TRBJ2-1, the complete variable domain is EPEVTQTPSHQVTQMGQEVILRCVPISNHLYFYWYRQILGQKVEFLVSFYNNEISEKSEIFDDQFSVERPDGSNFTLKIRSTKLEDSAMYFCASSLYEQFFGPGTRLTVL.

This clone occurred once. V gene TRBV20-1 combines with J gene TRBJ2-5; unclear D gene. V gave up 5 bases and J gave up 7 bases, with 11 bases separating them. The CDR3 consists of 11 residues. The V gene's germline CDR1 is DFQATT and CDR2 SNEGSKA (reference sequence). CDR3 nucleotide sequence: TGCAGTGCTCCTTCCTCGGGGACCCAGTACTTC. Its translation is CSAPSSGTQYF.

The rearrangement joins TRBV27 to TRBJ2-1; the match to TRBD2 covers 12 bases. V shed 4 bases, J shed 9 bases, and the junction held 10 bases outside the gene matches. The CDR3 runs to 16 residues. From germline, CDR1 is MNHEY and CDR2 SMNVEV (reference sequence). The CDR3 region is CASSSPRLAGGGEQFF. DNA of the CDR3: TGTGCCAGCAGTTCCCCGCGGCTAGCGGGAGGGGGTGAGCAGTTCTTC.

This rearrangement joins TRBV6-1 to TRBJ1-5; no firm D call. Trimming cost V 1 base and J 0 bases, with 13 bases left between them. Germline-derived CDR1 and CDR2 are MNHNS and SASEGT. The CDR3 contains 17 residues. CDR3 sequence reads: CASSEVWQVFSNQPQHF. Written as DNA, the CDR3 is TGTGCCAGCAGTGAAGTATGGCAGGTATTTAGCAATCAGCCCCAGCATTTT.